Below, 15 T cell receptor beta chains from the same sample are listed, as sequenced in a study of cytomegalovirus exposure and HLA in healthy donors. TCRdb keeps only in-frame clones here, not all; method: immunoSEQ multiplex PCR. The sample gives roughly 130,000 clones, 75% to 90% of which show up once; roughly 9.2% is in the top ten. What was sequenced was PBMCs. The receptors stem from a young woman in good health and CMV-seropositive.

The gene calls are TRBV6-5 and TRBJ2-5, with a weak D call TRBD2 (6 bases). Germline-derived CDR1 and CDR2 are MNHEY and SVGAGI. The CDR3 extends over 15 amino acids. V was pared by 0 bases and J by 3 bases, with 11 bases between. The CDR3 protein is CASSYSDGGEETQYF. CDR3 DNA: TGTGCCAGCAGTTACTCGGACGGGGGAGAAGAGACCCAGTACTTC.

This chain connects TRBV7-6 to TRBJ2-5; TRBD1 matches at 9 bases. This CDR3 is built from 15 residues. V trimming: 2 bases; J trimming: 4 bases; junction bases outside the gene matches: 5. Germline V gene data show CDR1 as SGHVS and CDR2 as FNYEAQ. The CDR3 sequence: CASSLSGQGLETQYF. In DNA, the CDR3 is TGTGCCAGCAGCTTATCCGGACAGGGGTTAGAGACCCAGTACTTC. The full variable domain, rest sourced from reference TRBV7-6 and TRBJ2-5, is GAGVSQSPRYKVTKRGQDVALRCDPISGHVSLYWYRQALGQGPEFLTYFNYEAQQDKSGLPNDRFSAERPEGSISTLTIQRTEQRDSAMYRCASSLSGQGLETQYFGPGTRLLVL.

The chain combines TRBV5-6 with TRBJ2-3; D may be TRBD2 (6 bases). V shed 4 bases and J shed 8 bases, with 20 bases lying between them. The CDR3 spans 15 residues. The germline V gene has CDR1 SGHDT and CDR2 YYEEEE. This chain's CDR3 is CASSRPGLTGGTQYF. The CDR3 DNA follows: TGTGCCAGCAGCCGACCGGGACTTACCGGTGGTACGCAGTATTTT.

The J gene is TRBJ1-4, the V gene TRBV7-9; D perhaps matches TRBD1 (6 bases). CDR1 and CDR2 (germline): SEHNR, FQNEAQ (reference sequence). This CDR3 spans 15 amino acids. V was trimmed by 6 bases and J by 8 bases, leaving 19 bases between them. The CDR3 DNA is TGTGCCAGCAGTCGATTCACTCAGGGGAGAGAAAAACTGTTTTTT. Translated: CASSRFTQGREKLFF.

This clone has a single count. V and J are TRBV18 and TRBJ2-7, with 7 bases aligning to TRBD1. V lost 6 bases, J lost 6 bases, and 5 bases stayed unmatched. There are 12 residues in the CDR3. Germline lookup yields CDR1 KGHSH and CDR2 LQKENI. The chain's CDR3 is CASSTAGGEQYF. For the CDR3, the DNA is TGTGCCAGCTCTACCGCAGGGGGCGAGCAGTACTTC.

This chain joins TRBV7-2 and TRBJ2-2, with D possibly being TRBD1 (5 bases). CDR1 SGHTA and CDR2 FQGNSA come from the germline V gene. V lost 5 bases and J 4 bases, leaving 8 bases between the germline ends. The CDR3 length is 13 residues. The CDR3 DNA is TGTGCCAGCAGCATCCAGGGCACCGGGGAGCTGTTTTTT. Translation gives CASSIQGTGELFF.

The CDR3 nucleotides are TGTGCCAGCAGCTTAGCTACAGGGGTCTACGAGCAGTACTTC. Amino acids: CASSLATGVYEQYF. This chain links TRBV7-6 with TRBJ2-7; 7 bases line up with TRBD1. Germline values: CDR1 SGHVS, CDR2 FNYEAQ. The CDR3 runs to 14 residues. V lost 0 bases, J lost 3 bases, and 2 bases stayed unmatched.

The rearrangement joins TRBV11-3 to TRBJ2-1, with 10 bases lining up with TRBD2. V lost 1 base and J lost 3; bases outside the gene matches: 3. The CDR3 sequence is 16 residues long. Germline V CDR1 and CDR2: SGHNT, YENEEA. The CDR3 region has the DNA TGTGCCAGCAGCTTAGTGACTAGCGGGTTCTACAATGAGCAGTTCTTC. Its translation is CASSLVTSGFYNEQFF.

This clone was detected once. The chain is built from TRBV27 and TRBJ1-6; 7 positions match TRBD1. Per germline, CDR1 MNHEY and CDR2 SMNVEV (reference sequence). V gave up 8 bases and J gave up 7 bases; unmatched junction bases: 11. The CDR3 is 15 residues long. Here the CDR3 reads CASGDRERRNSPLHF. DNA of the CDR3: TGTGCCAGCGGCGACAGGGAGCGTCGGAATTCACCCCTCCACTTT.

This sequence joins TRBV19 and TRBJ1-5; D remains ambiguous. The CDR3 extends over 14 amino acids. CDR1 and CDR2 from the germline V gene are LNHDA and SQIVND (reference sequence). Deletions cut 8 bases from V and 5 bases from J, with 16 bases between. The chain's CDR3 is CASADEAVDQPQHF. The CDR3 DNA reads as TGTGCCAGTGCCGATGAGGCGGTTGATCAGCCCCAGCATTTT. Full variable domain (missing parts from reference TRBV19 and TRBJ1-5): DGGITQSPKYLFRKEGQNVTLSCEQNLNHDAMYWYRQDPGQGLRLIYYSQIVNDFQKGDIAEGYSVSREKKESFPLTVTSAQKNPTAFYLCASADEAVDQPQHFGDGTRLSIL.

CDR3 DNA: TGTGCCAGCAGTTCCTTGACAGACCCCTCCTACAATGAGCAGTTCTTC. This codes for CASSSLTDPSYNEQFF. V usage is TRBV6-5 and J usage is TRBJ2-1, with a weak D call TRBD1 (5 bases). The CDR3 consists of 16 residues. CDR1 and CDR2 from the germline V gene are MNHEY and SVGAGI. Deletions cut 4 bases from V and 0 bases from J, with 13 bases between.

The chain carries TRBV21-1 and TRBJ2-7; the table's D call, TRBD1, was not checked against the DNA. TRBV21-1 is a listed pseudogene. The CDR3 consists of 14 residues. CDR3 in amino acids: CASSKQGEPYEQYF. In DNA form, the CDR3 reads TGTGCCAGCAGCAAGCAGGGCGAACCCTACGAGCAGTACTTC.

This clone was observed a single time. The chain uses TRBV7-9 and TRBJ2-7; weak D call: TRBD1 (5 bases). The ends were cut back, 1 base at V and 3 bases at J, with 10 bases in the middle. The germline V gene has CDR1 SEHNR and CDR2 FQNEAQ (reference sequence). This CDR3 region has 14 residues. This chain's CDR3 is CASSLGARDYEQYF. The CDR3 nucleotides read TGTGCCAGCAGCTTAGGGGCCAGGGACTACGAGCAGTACTTC.

This sequence joins TRBV7-2 and TRBJ2-3, with D maybe TRBD1 (6 bases). V was shortened by 0 bases and J by 0 bases, with 13 bases between the two germline ends. This CDR3 comprises 17 residues. CDR1 is SGHTA, CDR2 FQGNSA, per germline. CDR3 amino acids: CASSLAMWDTSTDTQYF. The CDR3 coding sequence is TGTGCCAGCAGCTTAGCGATGTGGGACACTAGCACAGATACGCAGTATTTT.

V is TRBV10-3 and J is TRBJ2-2; the D gene is possibly TRBD2 (5 bases). Germline V lookup: CDR1 ENHRY, CDR2 SYGVKD. Trimming cost V 0 bases and J 4 bases, with 12 bases left between them. This CDR3 comprises 16 residues. The CDR3 protein is CAISESSLAGTGELFF. The DNA for the CDR3 is TGTGCCATCAGTGAGTCTTCGCTAGCCGGCACCGGGGAGCTGTTTTTT.